The clone carrying this TCR beta chain has at least ten counts. Its specificity is unknown. The data stem from a study of CD8+CD57+ T cells in acquired aplastic anemia. Study context: The mean DNA yield obtained from sorted CD4+ and CD8+ cells came to approximately 3.2 ug. Healthy donors averaged approximately 9.8 million reads for CD4+ cells. Study-wide results and limits: Controls did not differ significantly from patients in CD8+ Simpson's diversity. Twenty-nine shared CD8+ CDR3s appeared highly expressed within patients' immunodominant clones.

Germline assignment: CDR1 ENHRY and CDR2 SYGVKD. Trimming stripped 2 bases from V and 8 bases from J, with 16 bases between. The CDR3 spans 15 residues. The use of genomic DNA as template underpinned the TCR beta VDJ and CDR3 profiling. TCRdb processed the reads anew with MiXCR; each CDR3 protein has one entry. The sample shows around 150,000 distinct CDR3 sequences, approximately 44% of them seen only once. The receptor was isolated from a human donor in good health. The chain combines TRBV10-3 with TRBJ2-1; TRBD1 or TRBD2 may be the D gene (5 bases each). The sample taken for sequencing was sorted CD4+, CD8+, or CD8+CD57+ T cells (not recorded which) from PBMCs. This CDR3 reads CAISEGALRGYEQFF. The CDR3 DNA sequence: TGTGCCATCAGTGAGGGGGCCTTACGGGGTTATGAGCAGTTCTTC.